The 18 T cell receptor beta chains in this list originate from one sample, sequenced in a study of blood T cell repertoires in COVID-19. The table came from immunoSEQ multiplex PCR; TCRdb's copy has only in-frame clones and leaves some out. The data hold about 330,000 clones, with 87% observed a single time. Sequencing was performed on peripheral blood. The receptors shown here come from a man under 40 with COVID-19, enrolled during active disease.

The gene calls are TRBV4-3 and TRBJ1-1; D may be TRBD1 (6 bases). The CDR3 runs to 15 residues. Trimming shortened V by 4 bases and J by 1 base, and 13 bases separated the two germline ends. Germline CDR1 is LGHNA and CDR2 is YSLEER. Written as DNA, the CDR3 is TGCGCCAGCAGCCGGGGGGGCAGATGGAACACTGAAGCTTTCTTT. Its translation is CASSRGGRWNTEAFF.

V gene TRBV20-1 combines with J gene TRBJ1-5; D is undetermined. Germline CDR1 reads DFQATT; CDR2 reads SNEGSKA (reference sequence). The CDR3 has 11 residues. Trimming removed 3 bases at V and 15 bases at J, with 15 bases between. The CDR3 loop is CSASHSVLTHF. The CDR3 region has the DNA TGCAGTGCTAGTCATAGCGTCTTAACGCATTTT.

The chain has TRBV28 and TRBJ1-1; the D gene is possibly TRBD1 (6 bases). This CDR3 comprises 12 residues. Between the trimmed V and J ends, which lost 2 bases and 11 bases, there was a span of 12 bases. In germline, CDR1 is MDHEN, CDR2 SYDVKM. CDR3 residues: CASSLGQGTAFF. CDR3 nucleotide sequence: TGTGCCAGCAGTTTAGGGCAGGGGACGGCTTTCTTT.

CDR3 region: CAISANPTGGQETQYF. In DNA form, the CDR3 reads TGTGCCATCAGTGCAAACCCGACAGGGGGCCAAGAGACCCAGTACTTC. V gene TRBV10-3 combines with J gene TRBJ2-5, with 9 bases identical to TRBD1. There are 16 residues in the CDR3. The trim removed 4 bases at V and 1 base at J, leaving 7 bases unmatched. The germline V gene encodes CDR1 ENHRY and CDR2 SYGVKD.

This rearrangement joins TRBV5-1 to TRBJ2-5; a weak D match, TRBD1 (6 bases). The germline CDR1 and CDR2 sequences are SGHRS and YFSETQ. Trimming removed 0 bases from V and 2 bases from J, with 11 bases in between. The CDR3 is 15 residues long. The CDR3 DNA is TGCGCCAGCAGCTTGGCCGGGACATTACAAGAGACCCAGTACTTC. Translated: CASSLAGTLQETQYF.

The genes are TRBV4-2 and TRBJ2-7; D call uncertain. The CDR3 contains 13 residues. Germline V lookup: CDR1 LGHNA, CDR2 YNFKEQ. The V and J ends lost 1 base and 5 bases respectively, with 9 bases between them. CDR3 region: CASSQATVHEQYF. The CDR3 DNA reads as TGTGCCAGCAGCCAAGCTACGGTCCACGAGCAGTACTTC.

The chain combines TRBV7-8 with TRBJ1-2, with 12 nucleotides matching TRBD1. With V trimmed by 7 bases and J by 4 bases, 16 bases remained unmatched. The CDR3 spans 18 residues. The germline gives CDR1 SGHVS, CDR2 FQNEAQ. CDR3 coding DNA: TGTGCCAGCACCCCCCGGTGGGGACAGGGGGCCTCCTTCTATGGCTACACCTTC. It encodes CASTPRWGQGASFYGYTF.

This sequence joins TRBV5-1 and TRBJ1-2; 10 nucleotides line up with TRBD1. From germline, CDR1 is SGHRS and CDR2 YFSETQ. The CDR3 runs 16 residues. Trimming removed 4 bases from V and 7 bases from J; junction bases left unmatched: 13. The DNA of the CDR3 is TGCGCCAGCAGCGATCCAGCGACAGGGGGCGTTGGTGGCTACACCTTC. Its protein is CASSDPATGGVGGYTF.

In its sample, this clone was seen once. The chain carries TRBV5-1 and TRBJ1-2, with TRBD1 matching over 7 bases. This CDR3 region has 15 residues. CDR1 is SGHRS and CDR2 is YFSETQ in the germline V gene. V trimming: 0 bases; J trimming: 5 bases; junction bases outside the gene matches: 7. CDR3 residues: CASSLGEGQFYGYTF. CDR3 nucleotides: TGCGCCAGCAGCTTGGGAGAGGGACAGTTTTATGGCTACACCTTC.

The V gene is TRBV18, the J gene TRBJ2-1; TRBD2 agrees at 9 bases. The CDR3 spans 17 residues. From germline, CDR1 is KGHSH and CDR2 LQKENI. Trimming at V came to 2 bases and at J to 3 bases, leaving 8 bases not matched to a gene. This CDR3 reads CASSPSAGGSFYNEQFF. In nucleotides, the CDR3 is TGTGCCAGCTCACCATCCGCGGGGGGGTCCTTCTACAATGAGCAGTTCTTC.

This chain links TRBV6-5 with TRBJ1-4; D is unclear. Trimming took 4 bases from V and 10 from J, leaving 16 bases between them. The germline V gene encodes CDR1 MNHEY and CDR2 SVGAGI. The CDR3 runs to 14 residues. The CDR3 nucleotides read TGTGCCAGCAGTTCCAACCCGGACTCTCGAAAACTGTTTTTT. Encoded protein: CASSSNPDSRKLFF.

This clone came up once. This rearrangement joins TRBV2 to TRBJ1-2, with 7 bases that match TRBD1. This CDR3 has 14 amino acids. The V gene's germline CDR1 is SNHLY and CDR2 FYNNEI. V shed 4 bases, J shed 4 bases, and the junction held 6 bases outside the gene matches. The CDR3 reads CASSGDSVSYGYTF. In DNA form, the CDR3 reads TGTGCCAGCAGTGGGGACAGCGTTTCCTATGGCTACACCTTC.

The DNA of the CDR3 is TGTGCCACCAGCGTACTAGCGGGCTGGGGGGAGACCCAGTACTTC. Amino acid sequence: CATSVLAGWGETQYF. The chain links TRBV15 to TRBJ2-5; 9 bases are a match to TRBD2. The germline V gene encodes CDR1 LNHNV and CDR2 YYDKDF (reference sequence). The CDR3 covers 15 residues. V trimming: 5 bases; J trimming: 5 bases; junction bases outside the gene matches: 9.

The DNA of the CDR3 is TGCGCCAGCAGCCAAGATAGAGGGAACAGGGACACAGATACGCAGTATTTT. Its translation is CASSQDRGNRDTDTQYF. The chain links TRBV4-3 to TRBJ2-3, with D possibly TRBD1 on 6 matching bases. The CDR3 extends over 17 amino acids. V lost 0 bases and J lost 2, with 15 bases in between. Germline V gene sequence: CDR1 LGHNA, CDR2 YSLEER.

The rearrangement uses TRBV12-3 or TRBV12-4 and TRBJ2-5; D gene uncertain. V dropped 5 bases and J dropped 4 bases, with 8 bases sitting between them. This CDR3 region has 12 residues. CDR3 sequence reads: CASSTGGETQYF. The CDR3 region has the DNA TGTGCCAGCAGTACCGGCGGAGAGACCCAGTACTTC.

This clone was observed once. The gene calls are TRBV9 and TRBJ1-2; TRBD1 might be the D (6 bases). The germline V gene encodes CDR1 SGDLS and CDR2 YYNGEE. The V and J ends lost 4 bases and 2 bases respectively, with 21 bases between them. The CDR3 extends over 17 amino acids. The CDR3 DNA reads as TGTGCCAGCAGCTCCAACCCCTGGGACACAGGGAACTATGGCTACACCTTC. Translation gives CASSSNPWDTGNYGYTF.

V usage is TRBV9 and J usage is TRBJ1-2; maybe TRBD1 (5 bases). The CDR3 contains 16 residues. The germline gives CDR1 SGDLS, CDR2 YYNGEE. V was clipped by 0 bases and J by 4 bases, with 16 bases between them. The CDR3 coding sequence is TGTGCCAGCAGCGTAGCAATGAGGGGAGGAGGCTATGGCTACACCTTC. This sequence encodes CASSVAMRGGGYGYTF.

The chain uses TRBV19 and TRBJ2-2, with 9 positions matching TRBD2. The CDR3 is made up of 15 amino acids. Trimming took 3 bases from V and 7 from J; bases not matched to a gene: 6. The germline gives CDR1 LNHDA, CDR2 SQIVND (reference sequence). Here the CDR3 reads CASSMGGRAVGELFF. DNA of the CDR3: TGTGCCAGTAGTATGGGCGGGAGGGCCGTCGGGGAGCTGTTTTTT.